A selection of T cell receptor beta chains follows, all from one sample in a study of molecular identifiers for immune sequencing clone quantification. Via MiXCR, TCRdb re-called the PCR reads, giving one row per CDR3 protein. The sample includes hundreds of thousands of distinct CDR3 sequences, 25% of them seen just once. The specimen sequenced was naive CD8+ T cells from blood, with Jurkat cell RNA spiked in. Source of these receptors: a human donor in good health. Some libraries in this study had Jurkat cell RNA spiked in. CDR3s include the opening cysteine and the closing phenylalanine or tryptophan. D genes are given only for firm matches. Size is stated for part of the rows, as once, few or many counts, or as a class when the clone is expanded.

D: NA
V: TRBV6-6
J: TRBJ2-4
size: many
CDR3: CASSFGGKNIQYF
DNA: TGTGCCAGCAGTTTTGGGGGCAAAAACATTCAGTACTTC

D: NA
V: TRBV12-3/TRBV12-4
J: TRBJ2-3
size: NA
CDR3: CASCLAGDTQYF
DNA: TGTGCCAGCTGCCTCGCAGGTGATACGCAGTATTTT

D: NA
V: TRBV9
J: TRBJ2-3
size: NA
CDR3: CASSVEGLSTDTQYF
DNA: TGTGCCAGCAGCGTAGAGGGTTTAAGCACAGATACGCAGTATTTT

D: NA
V: TRBV4-3
J: TRBJ2-2
size: few
CDR3: CASSQEFGAYTGELFF
DNA: TGCGCCAGCAGCCAAGAATTTGGGGCCTACACCGGGGAGCTGTTTTTT

D: NA
V: TRBV7-9
J: TRBJ2-7
size: many
CDR3: CASIHRDKSSYEQYF
DNA: TGTGCCAGCATCCACCGGGACAAGAGCTCCTACGAGCAGTACTTC

D: TRBD1
V: TRBV6-1
J: TRBJ2-3
size: NA
CDR3: CASRPGQGVSFDTQYF
DNA: TGTGCCAGCCGTCCGGGACAGGGGGTCAGTTTTGATACGCAGTATTTT

D: NA
V: TRBV4-1
J: TRBJ2-7
size: few
CDR3: CASSLDSSEYSYEQYF
DNA: TGCGCCAGCAGCCTCGATTCTAGCGAGTACTCCTACGAGCAGTACTTC

D: NA
V: TRBV19
J: TRBJ1-5
size: NA
CDR3: CASSMGINNQPQHF
DNA: TGTGCCAGTAGTATGGGCATTAACAATCAGCCCCAGCATTTT

D: TRBD2
V: TRBV13
J: TRBJ2-3
size: few
CDR3: CASSSTSGGGKDTQYF
DNA: TGTGCCAGCAGCTCGACTAGCGGGGGGGGGAAAGATACGCAGTATTTT

D: NA
V: TRBV18
J: TRBJ2-7
size: NA
CDR3: CASSPVYSDSYEQYF
DNA: TGTGCCAGCTCACCTGTCTACTCGGATTCCTACGAGCAGTACTTC

D: NA
V: TRBV13
J: TRBJ1-6
size: NA
CDR3: CASSLGLQGPNSPLHF
DNA: TGTGCCAGCAGCCTGGGTCTCCAGGGACCTAATTCACCCCTCCACTTT

D: NA
V: TRBV5-6
J: TRBJ1-5
size: NA
CDR3: CASSYFNQPQHF
DNA: TGTGCCAGCAGCTACTTCAATCAGCCCCAGCATTTT

D: NA
V: TRBV6-2/TRBV6-3
J: TRBJ1-1
size: few
CDR3: CATSRGWENTEAFF
DNA: TGTGCCACCTCCCGCGGATGGGAGAACACTGAAGCTTTCTTT

D: TRBD2
V: TRBV27
J: TRBJ2-7
size: NA
CDR3: CASSLSPSGAREQYF
DNA: TGTGCCAGCAGTTTATCGCCTAGCGGGGCCCGCGAGCAGTACTTC

D: NA
V: TRBV7-9
J: TRBJ2-2
size: few
CDR3: CASSLVVSTGELFF
DNA: TGTGCCAGCAGCTTAGTTGTCAGCACCGGGGAGCTGTTTTTT

D: TRBD1
V: TRBV6-5
J: TRBJ2-7
size: few
CDR3: CASSSGTGASRWNEQYF
DNA: TGTGCCAGCAGTTCTGGGACAGGGGCATCCCGGTGGAACGAGCAGTACTTC

D: NA
V: TRBV27
J: TRBJ1-1
size: NA
CDR3: CASSFSSYTEAFF
DNA: TGTGCCAGCAGTTTTAGCAGTTACACTGAAGCTTTCTTT

D: NA
V: TRBV5-6
J: TRBJ1-2
size: many
CDR3: CASSLGRTNYGYTF
DNA: TGTGCCAGCAGCTTGGGACGGACCAACTATGGCTACACCTTC

D: NA
V: TRBV9
J: TRBJ2-5
size: NA
CDR3: CASSQGGSYRETQYF
DNA: TGTGCCAGCAGCCAGGGAGGATCGTACCGAGAGACCCAGTACTTC

D: NA
V: TRBV30
J: TRBJ2-3
size: few
CDR3: CAWREMARPVNTQYF
DNA: TGTGCCTGGAGGGAGATGGCCCGGCCGGTTAATACGCAGTATTTT

D: TRBD2
V: TRBV7-2
J: TRBJ2-1
size: NA
CDR3: CASSYLAGGRDEQFF
DNA: TGTGCCAGCAGCTACTTAGCGGGAGGGCGGGATGAGCAGTTCTTC

D: NA
V: TRBV5-4
J: TRBJ1-3
size: many
CDR3: CASSSDGTLQGTGNTIYF
DNA: TGTGCCAGCAGCTCTGATGGGACGTTGCAGGGGACTGGAAACACCATATATTTT

D: NA
V: TRBV28
J: TRBJ1-6
size: NA
CDR3: CASSPPLHF
DNA: TGTGCCAGCAGTCCCCCCCTCCACTTT

D: TRBD1
V: TRBV20-1
J: TRBJ2-7
size: few
CDR3: CSEGDRDRASYEQYF
DNA: TGCAGTGAGGGGGACCGGGACAGGGCTTCCTACGAGCAGTACTTC

D: NA
V: TRBV21-1
J: TRBJ1-5
size: NA
CDR3: CASSMPPGQKIYSNQPQHF
DNA: TGTGCCAGCAGCATGCCCCCGGGACAGAAAATTTATAGCAATCAGCCCCAGCATTTT

D: NA
V: TRBV7-8
J: TRBJ2-7
size: few
CDR3: CASSLSQGGEQYF
DNA: TGTGCCAGCAGCTTAAGCCAGGGAGGCGAGCAGTACTTC

D: TRBD1
V: TRBV20-1
J: TRBJ1-2
size: few
CDR3: CSASRDRGLAGYGYTF
DNA: TGCAGTGCTAGCCGGGACAGGGGGCTCGCGGGCTATGGCTACACCTTC

D: NA
V: TRBV4-3
J: TRBJ2-7
size: few
CDR3: CASSHEAGTGTYEQYF
DNA: TGCGCCAGCAGCCATGAGGCCGGGACGGGGACCTACGAGCAGTACTTC

D: TRBD1
V: TRBV4-1
J: TRBJ2-7
size: NA
CDR3: CASSQVAGQGNYEQYF
DNA: TGCGCCAGCAGCCAAGTAGCGGGACAGGGGAACTACGAGCAGTACTTC

D: TRBD1
V: TRBV4-1
J: TRBJ1-5
size: NA
CDR3: CASSHQRTGGNQPQHF
DNA: TGCGCCAGCAGCCACCAGCGGACAGGGGGGAATCAGCCCCAGCATTTT

D: NA
V: TRBV11-2
J: TRBJ2-5
size: NA
CDR3: CASSLGAGPSDQYF
DNA: TGTGCCAGCAGCTTAGGGGCCGGACCCAGCGACCAGTACTTC

D: NA
V: TRBV19
J: TRBJ1-2
size: few
CDR3: CASSITASNYGYTF
DNA: TGTGCCAGTAGTATAACAGCATCTAACTATGGCTACACCTTC

D: NA
V: TRBV6-5
J: TRBJ2-2
size: many
CDR3: CASSYVDPAGELFF
DNA: TGTGCCAGCAGTTATGTAGACCCGGCCGGGGAGCTGTTTTTT

D: TRBD1
V: TRBV20-1
J: TRBJ1-4
size: few
CDR3: CSAKDRGSTNEKLFF
DNA: TGCAGTGCGAAGGACAGGGGGTCAACTAATGAAAAACTGTTTTTT

D: NA
V: TRBV4-2
J: TRBJ2-5
size: NA
CDR3: CASSQARGKGGWEPQYF
DNA: TGTGCCAGCAGCCAAGCTCGCGGCAAGGGGGGCTGGGAGCCCCAGTACTTC

D: NA
V: TRBV7-9
J: TRBJ2-1
size: NA
CDR3: CGSSFVLYNEQFF
DNA: TGTGGCAGCAGCTTCGTCCTATACAATGAGCAGTTCTTC

D: NA
V: TRBV7-9
J: TRBJ2-7
size: many
CDR3: CASSLGPGDYEQYF
DNA: TGTGCCAGCAGCTTAGGTCCGGGGGACTACGAGCAGTACTTC

D: TRBD2
V: TRBV20-1
J: TRBJ2-7
size: NA
CDR3: CSARDLSGVSGGAGYEQYF
DNA: TGCAGTGCTAGAGATCTCTCGGGCGTTAGCGGGGGGGCAGGCTACGAGCAGTACTTC

D: NA
V: TRBV11-2
J: TRBJ2-1
size: few
CDR3: CASSFLVDYNEQFF
DNA: TGTGCCAGCAGCTTTTTAGTGGACTACAATGAGCAGTTCTTC

D: NA
V: TRBV5-1
J: TRBJ2-5
size: many
CDR3: CASSWNGLQETQYF
DNA: TGCGCCAGCAGCTGGAACGGGCTCCAAGAGACCCAGTACTTC

D: NA
V: TRBV2
J: TRBJ2-4
size: many
CDR3: CASSEAGAIAKNIQYF
DNA: TGTGCCAGCAGTGAAGCGGGGGCGATAGCCAAAAACATTCAGTACTTC

D: NA
V: TRBV21-1
J: TRBJ1-6
size: NA
CDR3: CASSKEEGSNSPLHF
DNA: TGTGCCAGCAGCAAAGAAGAGGGGTCAAATTCACCCCTCCACTTT

D: NA
V: TRBV13
J: TRBJ1-2
size: few
CDR3: CASSQGPATAESHTF
DNA: TGTGCCAGCAGCCAAGGGCCGGCTACCGCAGAAAGTCACACCTTC

D: NA
V: TRBV7-8
J: TRBJ2-7
size: few
CDR3: CAGSLVEGHKYF
DNA: TGTGCCGGCAGCTTAGTAGAGGGTCATAAGTACTTC

D: NA
V: TRBV4-1
J: TRBJ2-1
size: many
CDR3: CASSQASRAEQFF
DNA: TGCGCCAGCAGCCAAGCGAGCAGGGCCGAGCAGTTCTTC